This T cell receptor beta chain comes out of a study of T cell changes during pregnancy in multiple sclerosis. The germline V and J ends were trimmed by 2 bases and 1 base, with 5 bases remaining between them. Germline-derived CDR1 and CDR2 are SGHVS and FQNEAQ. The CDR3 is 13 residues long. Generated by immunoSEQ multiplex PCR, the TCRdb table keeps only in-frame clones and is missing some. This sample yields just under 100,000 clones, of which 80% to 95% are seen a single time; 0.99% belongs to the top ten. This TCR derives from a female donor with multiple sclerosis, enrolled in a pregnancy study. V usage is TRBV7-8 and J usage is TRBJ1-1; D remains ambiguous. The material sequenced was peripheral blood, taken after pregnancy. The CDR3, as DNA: TGTGCCAGCAGCTTATTCGGGAACACTGAAGCTTTCTTT. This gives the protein CASSLFGNTEAFF.